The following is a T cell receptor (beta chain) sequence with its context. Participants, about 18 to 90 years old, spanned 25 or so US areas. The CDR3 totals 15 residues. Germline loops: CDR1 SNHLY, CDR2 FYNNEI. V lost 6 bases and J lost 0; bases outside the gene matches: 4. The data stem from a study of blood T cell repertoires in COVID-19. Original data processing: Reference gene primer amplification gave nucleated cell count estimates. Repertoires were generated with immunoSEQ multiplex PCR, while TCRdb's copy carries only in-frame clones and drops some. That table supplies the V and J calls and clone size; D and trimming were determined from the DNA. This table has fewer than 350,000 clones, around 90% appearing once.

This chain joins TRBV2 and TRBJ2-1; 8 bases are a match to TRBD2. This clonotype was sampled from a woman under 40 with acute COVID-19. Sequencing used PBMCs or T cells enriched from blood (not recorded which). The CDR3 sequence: CASSNLAGSYNEQFF. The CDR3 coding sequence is TGTGCCAGCAGCAACCTAGCGGGCTCCTACAATGAGCAGTTCTTC.